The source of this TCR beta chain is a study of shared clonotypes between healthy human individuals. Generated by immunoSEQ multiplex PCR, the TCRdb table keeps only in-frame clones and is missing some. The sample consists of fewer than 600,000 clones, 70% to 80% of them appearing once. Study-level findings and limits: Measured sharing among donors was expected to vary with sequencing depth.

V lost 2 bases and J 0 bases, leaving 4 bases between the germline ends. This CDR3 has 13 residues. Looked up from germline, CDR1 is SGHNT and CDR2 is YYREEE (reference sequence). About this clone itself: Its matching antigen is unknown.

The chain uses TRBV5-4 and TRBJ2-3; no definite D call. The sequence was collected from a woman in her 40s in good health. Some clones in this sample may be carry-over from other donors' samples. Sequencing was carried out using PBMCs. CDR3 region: CASSLESTDTQYF. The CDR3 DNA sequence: TGTGCCAGCAGCTTAGAGAGCACAGATACGCAGTATTTT.